This T cell receptor beta chain was identified in a study of vaccination and CD4 T cells after COVID-19. On this clonotype itself: Its matching antigen is unknown.

Cultured CD4+ T-cell DNA underwent Oncomine TCR Beta short-read sequencing. One entry per CDR3 protein, called by TCRdb with MiXCR from the PCR reads. The table records about 14,000 distinct CDR3 sequences, under 30% of them present only once. The V end lost 0 bases, the J end lost 0 bases, and 10 bases lay between the germline ends. CDR1 DFQATT and CDR2 SNEGSKA come from the germline V gene (reference sequence). The CDR3 covers 15 residues. The sample's treatment: roughly 11-day PBMC culture with coronavirus spike peptide pools or control peptides (ViraFEST assay). The clonotype comes from a human donor with COVID-19. Sequenced input: cultured CD4+ T cells from blood. This chain uses TRBV20-1 with TRBJ2-3; TRBD2 is a possible D gene (5 bases). DNA of the CDR3: TGCAGTGCTAGAGATTACGGGGTCAGCACAGATACGCAGTATTTT. It specifies CSARDYGVSTDTQYF.